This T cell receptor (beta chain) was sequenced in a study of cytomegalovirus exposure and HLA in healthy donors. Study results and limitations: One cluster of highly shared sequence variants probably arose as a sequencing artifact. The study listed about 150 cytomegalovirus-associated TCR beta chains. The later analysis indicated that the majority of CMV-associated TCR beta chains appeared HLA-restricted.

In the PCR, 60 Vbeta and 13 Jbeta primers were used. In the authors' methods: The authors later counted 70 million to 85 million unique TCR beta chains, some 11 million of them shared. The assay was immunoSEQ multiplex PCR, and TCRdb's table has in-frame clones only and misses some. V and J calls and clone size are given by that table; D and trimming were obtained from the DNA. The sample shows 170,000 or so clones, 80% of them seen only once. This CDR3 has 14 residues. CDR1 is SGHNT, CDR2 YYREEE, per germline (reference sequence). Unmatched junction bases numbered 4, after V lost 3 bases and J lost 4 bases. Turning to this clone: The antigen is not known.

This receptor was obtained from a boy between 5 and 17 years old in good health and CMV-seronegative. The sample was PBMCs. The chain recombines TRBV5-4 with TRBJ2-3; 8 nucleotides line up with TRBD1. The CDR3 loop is CASSSNRGADTQYF. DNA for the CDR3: TGTGCCAGCAGCTCAAACAGGGGGGCAGATACGCAGTATTTT.